Below are 18 T cell receptor beta chains sequenced from a single sample in a study of blood T cell repertoires in COVID-19. The method was immunoSEQ multiplex PCR; TCRdb's version includes in-frame clones alone and lacks a portion of them. The data contain about 80,000 clones, about 85% of them singletons. Sequenced: peripheral blood. Receptor source: a human donor in a cohort sampled during active COVID-19.

The chain joins TRBV6-5 to TRBJ1-2; maybe TRBD1 (6 bases). In germline, CDR1 is MNHEY, CDR2 SVGAGI. The length of the CDR3 is 14 residues. Trimming shortened V by 2 bases and J by 2 bases, and 9 bases separated the two germline ends. CDR3 sequence: CASSYGGQNYGYTF. The CDR3 DNA is TGTGCCAGCAGTTACGGTGGACAGAACTATGGCTACACCTTC.

The V gene is TRBV18, the J gene TRBJ2-3; 9 bases are a match to TRBD2. The CDR3 consists of 18 residues. After removal of 0 bases from V and 0 bases from J, the junction contained 7 bases not matched to a gene. CDR1 is KGHSH and CDR2 is LQKENI in the germline V gene. CDR3 nucleotides: TGTGCCAGCTCACCACCGGAGGGCGGGGGGGAGAGCACAGATACGCAGTATTTT. It translates to CASSPPEGGGESTDTQYF.

This sequence joins TRBV3-1 (or the pseudogene TRBV3-2) and TRBJ2-1; D unclear. Germline V gene sequence: CDR1 LGHDT, CDR2 YNNKEL (reference sequence). Trimming left V 0 bases short and J 4 bases short, with 10 bases between. The CDR3 covers 15 residues. In nucleotides, the CDR3 is TGTGCCAGCAGCCAAGAGCGCTGGAGTTACAATGAGCAGTTCTTC. It specifies CASSQERWSYNEQFF.

The CDR3, as DNA: TGTGCCAGCAGTGTACAACTAGCGGGAGGGGCAGATACGCAGTATTTT. Translating gives CASSVQLAGGADTQYF. The V call is TRBV6-1, the J call TRBJ2-3; TRBD2 matches 13 bases. J gave up 4 bases and V 4 bases, and 5 bases lay outside the gene matches. This CDR3 has 16 amino acids. CDR1 and CDR2 from the germline V gene are MNHNS and SASEGT.

The chain has TRBV7-8 and TRBJ1-4, with D maybe TRBD1 (5 bases). Looked up from germline, CDR1 is SGHVS and CDR2 is FQNEAQ. CDR3 size: 16 residues. The germline V and J ends were trimmed by 5 bases and 1 base, with 14 bases remaining between them. CDR3 sequence: CASSHRRGGTNEKLFF. The CDR3 DNA is TGTGCCAGCAGCCACCGTCGGGGGGGAACTAATGAAAAACTGTTTTTT.

The chain has TRBV28 and TRBJ2-3, with 9 bases identical to TRBD1. The length of the CDR3 is 14 residues. The V gene's germline CDR1 is MDHEN and CDR2 SYDVKM. With 9 bases clipped from V and 3 bases from J, the junction kept 7 bases outside the gene matches. In DNA form, the CDR3 reads TGTGCCAGTTTAACAGGGGGCAAGACAGATACGCAGTATTTT. Amino acids: CASLTGGKTDTQYF.

This sequence joins TRBV15 and TRBJ1-2, with D perhaps TRBD1 (5 bases). Germline V lookup: CDR1 LNHNV, CDR2 YYDKDF (reference sequence). V shed 0 bases and J shed 7 bases, with 12 bases lying between them. The CDR3 is made up of 14 amino acids. CDR3 protein: CATSREAQGSGYTF. CDR3 nucleotides: TGTGCCACCAGCAGAGAGGCCCAGGGCTCTGGCTACACCTTC.

The chain uses TRBV11-1 and TRBJ1-1; D ambiguous. The V gene lost 0 bases and the J gene lost 1 base, with 3 bases spanning the gap. The germline V gene has CDR1 SGHAT and CDR2 FQDESV (reference sequence). This CDR3 is built from 13 residues. CDR3 amino acids: CASSLARNTEAFF. In nucleotides, the CDR3 is TGTGCCAGCAGCTTAGCCAGGAACACTGAAGCTTTCTTT.

The rearrangement joins TRBV11-2 to TRBJ2-3, with unresolved D. Trimming left V 6 bases short and J 5 bases short, with 9 bases between. CDR1 is SGHAT and CDR2 is FQNNGV in the germline V gene. The CDR3 sequence is 12 residues long. The CDR3 bases are TGTGCCAGCAGTTCAAGCTTAGATACGCAGTATTTT. Protein product: CASSSSLDTQYF.

This clone was seen only once. This sequence joins TRBV20-1 and TRBJ2-7; weak D call: TRBD2 (5 bases). Trimming took 6 bases from V and 6 from J, leaving 12 bases between them. Germline V gene sequence: CDR1 DFQATT, CDR2 SNEGSKA (reference sequence). The CDR3 totals 11 residues. The CDR3 DNA reads TGCAGTGCGAGTGCCGGAGGCGAGCAGTACTTC. It codes for CSASAGGEQYF.

The chain combines TRBV28 with TRBJ1-6, with 8 nucleotides matching TRBD1. Germline CDR1 and CDR2: MDHEN and SYDVKM. The length of the CDR3 is 14 residues. V trimming: 3 bases; J trimming: 18 bases; junction bases outside the gene matches: 13. CDR3 in DNA: TGTGCCAGCAGTTTGGGTGTGGGACAGGCTTTTACCCACTTT. Protein: CASSLGVGQAFTHF.

The rearrangement joins TRBV7-9 to TRBJ2-3; a possible D gene is TRBD1 (5 bases). Trimming cost V 5 bases and J 6 bases, with 18 bases left between them. Germline V lookup: CDR1 SEHNR, CDR2 FQNEAQ (reference sequence). The CDR3 runs 15 residues. The CDR3 loop reads CASSVTQGIGDTQYF. The CDR3 DNA is TGTGCCAGCAGCGTGACTCAGGGAATTGGTGATACGCAGTATTTT. The full variable domain, with the rest looked up from reference TRBV7-9 and TRBJ2-3, is DTGVSQNPRHKITKRGQNVTFRCDPISEHNRLYWYRQTLGQGPEFLTYFQNEAQLEKSRLLSDRFSAERPKGSFSTLEIQRTEQGDSAMYLCASSVTQGIGDTQYFGPGTRLTVL.

This clone was detected a few times. The chain combines TRBV10-1 with TRBJ1-5, with D possibly being TRBD1 (6 bases). CDR1 and CDR2 from the germline V gene are WNHNN and SYGVQD (reference sequence). The germline V and J ends were trimmed by 2 bases and 9 bases, with 14 bases remaining between them. The CDR3 runs 14 residues. CDR3 DNA sequence: TGCGCCAGCAGTGAGAGGGGGACCCGGGGGCCCCAGCATTTT. It yields the protein CASSERGTRGPQHF.

The chain combines TRBV10-3 with TRBJ2-1, with D possibly TRBD2 on 5 matching bases. The length of the CDR3 is 15 residues. Trimming stripped 6 bases from V and 4 bases from J, with 16 bases between. Germline V gene sequence: CDR1 ENHRY, CDR2 SYGVKD. This chain's CDR3 is CAIRSGDSEYNEQFF. The DNA of the CDR3 is TGTGCCATCAGGTCCGGGGATAGTGAATACAATGAGCAGTTCTTC.

This clone was picked up one time. V and J are TRBV7-2 and TRBJ2-7, with D possibly being TRBD1 (6 bases). The CDR3 is made up of 13 amino acids. CDR1 is SGHTA and CDR2 is FQGNSA in the germline V gene. The ends were cut back, 0 bases at V and 7 bases at J, with 10 bases in the middle. CDR3 in amino acids: CASSLAGAGEQYF. CDR3 nucleotide sequence: TGTGCCAGCAGCTTAGCGGGGGCTGGGGAGCAGTACTTC.

The chain links TRBV4-1 to TRBJ1-2, with TRBD1 as a possible D gene (5 bases). This CDR3 has 14 amino acids. Per germline, CDR1 MGHRA and CDR2 YSYEKL. V was shortened by 0 bases and J by 4 bases, with 9 bases between the two germline ends. DNA of the CDR3: TGCGCCAGCAGCCAAGAAGGCAGGGCCTATGGCTACACCTTC. This gives the protein CASSQEGRAYGYTF.

The chain links TRBV7-9 to TRBJ1-1; 10 bases are shared with TRBD1. The V gene end was trimmed by 4 bases and the J gene end by 5 bases; junction bases not matched to a gene: 4. Germline V lookup: CDR1 SEHNR, CDR2 FQNEAQ (reference sequence). This CDR3 comprises 14 residues. The CDR3 coding sequence is TGTGCCAGCAGCTCGTTGGACAGGGGGACTGAAGCTTTCTTT. Its translation is CASSSLDRGTEAFF.

The rearrangement links TRBV28 to TRBJ2-7, with TRBD1 matching over 12 bases. The CDR3 spans 15 residues. CDR1 MDHEN and CDR2 SYDVKM come from the germline V gene. With 5 bases clipped from V and 4 bases from J, the junction kept 6 bases outside the gene matches. This CDR3 reads CASSPPGQGAYEQYF. CDR3 DNA: TGTGCCAGCAGTCCGCCGGGACAGGGGGCTTACGAGCAGTACTTC.